The 25 T cell receptor beta chains listed next were all sequenced from one sample in a study of beta chain features in type 1 diabetes. Sequencing targeted expressed TCRB transcripts, as all isolated RNA had been reverse transcribed. Some clones are missing from TCRdb's copy, which holds only in-frame ones; the method was immunoSEQ multiplex PCR. There are 250,000 to 350,000 clones in the sample; about 15% occur only once, and approximately 6.7% lies in the top ten. Sequencing was performed on central memory CD4+ T cells from blood. Receptor source: a man aged 25 to 45 in good health.

V gene TRBV7-9 combines with J gene TRBJ1-1; TRBD1 aligns across 7 bases. Germline V gene sequence: CDR1 SEHNR, CDR2 FQNEAQ (reference sequence). The CDR3 covers 14 residues. The ends lost 5 bases at V and 1 base at J; junction bases unmatched: 4. The CDR3 DNA sequence: TGTGCCAGCAGCCTAAGACAGGGGAACACTGAAGCTTTCTTT. Amino acid sequence: CASSLRQGNTEAFF.

This clone was seen more than once but under ten times. As DNA, the CDR3 is TGCGCCAGCAGCCCCACGGTGGGTCTCTACGAGCAGTACTTC. Translation: CASSPTVGLYEQYF. The V gene is TRBV5-1, the J gene TRBJ2-7; no firm D call. Per germline, CDR1 SGHRS and CDR2 YFSETQ. V shed 4 bases and J shed 3 bases, with 14 bases lying between them. This CDR3 has 14 amino acids.

A few counts support this clone. At one end, the junction sequence differs from germline, possibly due to a read error. The rearrangement uses TRBV7-3 and TRBJ1-2; D gene ambiguous. Germline V gene data show CDR1 as SGHTA and CDR2 as FQGTGA. The CDR3 runs 9 residues. This CDR3 is CPTLPGYTF. The CDR3 region has the DNA TGCCCTACCCTTCCTGGCTACACCTTC.

For this clone: Other DNA sequences in the sample encode the same CDR3. The V call is TRBV7-2, the J call TRBJ2-5; no clear D gene. Looked up from germline, CDR1 is SGHTA and CDR2 is FQGNSA. Trimming took 5 bases from V and 2 from J, leaving 12 bases between them. The CDR3 is 14 residues long. The CDR3 DNA sequence: TGTGCCAGCAGCCCGTTGAACCTGCAAGAGACCCAGTACTTC. Translated: CASSPLNLQETQYF.

This clone was observed a handful of times. The CDR3 sequence: CASSLYTGGSNTGELFF. In DNA form, the CDR3 reads TGCGCCAGCAGCTTGTATACAGGGGGTTCCAACACCGGGGAGCTGTTTTTT. V and J are TRBV5-1 and TRBJ2-2, with 8 bases identical to TRBD1. V was clipped by 1 base and J by 2 bases; unmatched bases: 7. Germline loops: CDR1 SGHRS, CDR2 YFSETQ. This CDR3 spans 17 amino acids.

This clone was recorded many times. The chain is built from TRBV27 and TRBJ2-7; perhaps TRBD1 as D (5 bases). Per the germline V gene, CDR1 is MNHEY and CDR2 is SMNVEV (reference sequence). The CDR3 is 13 residues long. V was shortened by 5 bases and J by 3 bases, with 11 bases between the two germline ends. The CDR3 here is CASSDTGYYEQYF. DNA of the CDR3: TGTGCCAGCAGTGATACAGGTTACTACGAGCAGTACTTC.

This clone showed up just a few times. The chain uses TRBV6-1 and TRBJ2-5; 10 nucleotides line up with TRBD1. Unmatched junction bases numbered 4, after V lost 8 bases and J lost 4 bases. Germline V CDR1 and CDR2: MNHNS, SASEGT. CDR3 length equals 13 residues. This chain's CDR3 is CASGGDRGETQYF. CDR3 bases: TGTGCCAGCGGGGGGGACAGGGGAGAGACCCAGTACTTC.

A few counts support this clone. The rearrangement links TRBV7-2 to TRBJ2-3, with TRBD2 matching 8 bases. Per the germline V gene, CDR1 is SGHTA and CDR2 is FQGNSA. The CDR3 covers 16 residues. The V and J ends lost 1 base and 4 bases, in that order; junction bases with no gene match: 7. CDR3 sequence: CASSLVPGRVADTQYF. DNA for the CDR3: TGTGCCAGCAGCTTAGTTCCCGGGAGGGTAGCAGATACGCAGTATTTT.

The V and J genes are TRBV5-1 and TRBJ2-2; 11 bases align to TRBD1. This CDR3 contains 14 residues. Per germline, CDR1 SGHRS and CDR2 YFSETQ. V was pared by 5 bases and J by 6 bases, with 3 bases of the junction left unmatched. As DNA, the CDR3 is TGCGCCAGCAGAGGACAGGGGGCTTCCGGGGAGCTGTTTTTT. This gives the protein CASRGQGASGELFF.

This clone has more than one count but fewer than ten. This chain uses TRBV5-4 with TRBJ2-7; 8 bases are a match to TRBD2. Germline CDR1 is SGHNT and CDR2 is YYREEE (reference sequence). The CDR3 loop spans 13 amino acids. Losses at the gene ends were 4 bases for V and 5 bases for J; bases not matched to a gene: 5. The DNA for the CDR3 is TGTGCCAGCAGCCCCGGGGGGGGAAACGAGCAGTACTTC. Protein product: CASSPGGGNEQYF.

V and J are TRBV5-4 and TRBJ1-1, with D uncertain. Germline V gene data show CDR1 as SGHNT and CDR2 as YYREEE (reference sequence). Trimming removed 1 base from V and 6 bases from J, with 13 bases in between. The CDR3 sequence is 14 residues long. The CDR3 protein is CASSLRSTGAEAFF. The CDR3, as DNA: TGTGCCAGCAGCTTGCGGTCTACGGGCGCTGAAGCTTTCTTT.

The gene calls are TRBV5-1 and TRBJ2-2, with 12 bases fitting TRBD1. Germline V gives CDR1 SGHRS, CDR2 YFSETQ. V was pared by 2 bases and J by 7 bases, with 9 bases of the junction left unmatched. The CDR3 is 17 amino acids. DNA for the CDR3: TGCGCCAGCAGCTTACGGGACAGGGGGCCGGGCGGCGGGGAGCTGTTTTTT. Its protein is CASSLRDRGPGGGELFF.

The chain is built from TRBV4-3 and TRBJ2-3; tentatively, D is TRBD2 (5 bases). Trimming pared 1 base from V and 5 bases from J, leaving 13 bases between. The CDR3 sequence is 15 residues long. The germline V gene has CDR1 LGHNA and CDR2 YSLEER. CDR3 sequence (DNA): TGCGCCAGCAGCCAAGCGGGGAAATTGATAGATACGCAGTATTTT. This codes for CASSQAGKLIDTQYF.

The rearrangement links TRBV19 to TRBJ2-5; D possibly corresponds to TRBD2 (5 bases). The CDR3 spans 16 residues. Trimming removed 3 bases at V and 1 base at J, with 15 bases between. Germline V gene lookup returns CDR1 LNHDA and CDR2 SQIVND (reference sequence). In DNA form, the CDR3 reads TGTGCCAGTAGTATCAAAGGTACGGGGATCCAAGAGACCCAGTACTTC. It yields the protein CASSIKGTGIQETQYF.

This clone was counted only a few times. CDR3 DNA sequence: TGCGCCAGCAGCTTGGCTAGGACCAATGAGCAGTTCTTC. This translates into CASSLARTNEQFF. The chain couples TRBV5-1 to TRBJ2-1, with unresolved D. Looked up from germline, CDR1 is SGHRS and CDR2 is YFSETQ. V lost 0 bases, J lost 6 bases, and 7 bases lay in between. The CDR3 runs 13 residues.

The V and J genes are TRBV21-1 and TRBJ2-1; the table's D call of TRBD2 was not tested on the DNA. TRBV21-1 is a pseudogene locus. The CDR3 loop spans 16 amino acids. CDR3 sequence reads: CASSNIRLAEHNEQFF. CDR3 DNA: TGTGCCAGCAGCAATATCAGACTAGCGGAGCACAATGAGCAGTTCTTC.

This clone has more than one count but fewer than ten. CDR3 loop: CASREDRAAFF. The CDR3 nucleotides are TGCGCCAGCAGGGAAGACAGGGCGGCTTTCTTT. The chain uses TRBV5-1 and TRBJ1-1; 7 bases are a match to TRBD1. V shed 5 bases, J shed 11 bases, and the junction held 6 bases outside the gene matches. This CDR3 comprises 11 residues. Germline V gene data show CDR1 as SGHRS and CDR2 as YFSETQ.

In its sample, this clone was seen a few times. The gene calls are TRBV5-1 and TRBJ2-1; 10 nucleotides agree with TRBD1. The ends lost 3 bases at V and 7 bases at J; junction bases unmatched: 7. The germline V gene has CDR1 SGHRS and CDR2 YFSETQ. CDR3 length equals 15 residues. CDR3 sequence reads: CASSSVTGGGNEQFF. In nucleotides, the CDR3 is TGCGCCAGCAGCTCTGTGACAGGGGGCGGAAATGAGCAGTTCTTC.

This clone was seen more than once but under ten times. J is TRBJ1-2 and V is TRBV6-5, with D maybe TRBD1 (5 bases). CDR1 and CDR2 (germline): MNHEY, SVGAGI. Trimming took off 6 bases at V and 8 bases at J, with 19 bases between the two ends. The CDR3 length is 14 residues. This chain's CDR3 is CASRGDARSGGYTF. CDR3 DNA: TGTGCCAGCAGGGGGGACGCGAGGAGTGGCGGCTACACCTTC.

J is TRBJ2-6 and V is TRBV5-1; TRBD1 agrees at 7 bases. CDR3 size: 19 residues. From germline, CDR1 is SGHRS and CDR2 YFSETQ. V dropped 1 base and J dropped 0; count of bases not matched to a gene: 10. DNA of the CDR3: TGCGCCAGCAGCTTGACCCTAGGACAGGCCAACTCTGGGGCCAACGTCCTGACTTTC. The encoded protein is CASSLTLGQANSGANVLTF.

The rearrangement uses TRBV5-1 and TRBJ2-3; 9 bases agree with TRBD2. Germline loops: CDR1 SGHRS, CDR2 YFSETQ. With 5 bases clipped from V and 4 bases from J, the junction kept 8 bases outside the gene matches. CDR3 length: 15 amino acids. The CDR3 DNA reads TGCGCCAGCAGTAACGGCGGGGGGGCCCCAGATACGCAGTATTTT. It specifies CASSNGGGAPDTQYF.

This chain connects TRBV27 to TRBJ2-2, with D hard to call. Germline V lookup: CDR1 MNHEY, CDR2 SMNVEV (reference sequence). CDR3 size: 14 residues. Trimming took 6 bases from V and 3 from J, leaving 11 bases between them. CDR3 region: CASRVRRYTGELFF. CDR3 coding DNA: TGTGCCAGCAGGGTGAGAAGATACACCGGGGAGCTGTTTTTT.

The chain is built from TRBV4-2 and TRBJ2-7; 8 bases are shared with TRBD2. The germline CDR1 and CDR2 sequences are LGHNA and YNFKEQ. This CDR3 has 13 amino acids. Trimming cost V 5 bases and J 1 base; bases outside gene matches: 1. CDR3 residues: CASSTSGSYEQYF. Written as DNA, the CDR3 is TGTGCCAGCAGCACTAGCGGATCCTACGAGCAGTACTTC.

This clone has just one count. The chain is built from TRBV11-3 and TRBJ1-2; tentative D call: TRBD1 (6 bases). V was clipped by 0 bases and J by 7 bases, with 6 bases between them. The CDR3 sequence is 12 residues long. Germline V lookup: CDR1 SGHNT, CDR2 YENEEA. The CDR3 loop is CASSLDRGGYTF. The CDR3 nucleotides read TGTGCCAGCAGCTTAGACAGGGGTGGCTACACCTTC.

CDR3 region: CASSQDRTENQPQHF. For the CDR3, the DNA is TGCGCCAGCAGCCAAGATCGGACTGAAAATCAGCCCCAGCATTTT. The genes are TRBV4-3 and TRBJ1-5; D uncertain. This CDR3 has 15 residues. Germline V gene data show CDR1 as LGHNA and CDR2 as YSLEER. V gave up 0 bases and J gave up 4 bases, with 10 bases separating them.